This section outlines one T cell receptor beta chain sequence together with its context. Data came from immunoSEQ multiplex PCR; TCRdb stores just in-frame clones and leaves some out. The sample has 100,000 to 150,000 clones; 89% are singletons. The CDR3 extends over 16 amino acids. Trimming took off 5 bases at V and 3 bases at J, with 16 bases between the two ends. Per germline, CDR1 SEHNR and CDR2 FQNEAQ (reference sequence). This sample is part of a study of T cell responses to AZD1222 COVID-19 vaccine. Study overall: Second-dose groups at about 4 or about 12 weeks were pooled.

This specimen was peripheral blood, taken on day 0 of AZD1222 vaccination. The sequence was collected from an adult in good health. This chain links TRBV7-9 with TRBJ2-2, with D uncertain. CDR3 coding DNA: TGTGCCAGCAGCCCCCGCCGTGCGACATACACCGGGGAGCTGTTTTTT. Translation: CASSPRRATYTGELFF.